A selection of T cell receptor beta chains follows, all from one sample in a study of blood T cell repertoires in COVID-19. Clones were sequenced by immunoSEQ multiplex PCR, and TCRdb holds only the in-frame ones, with some missing. The repertoire holds 300,000 to 350,000 clones, with around 90% as singletons. The sequencing sample was made of peripheral blood. The source of these receptors is a young woman with COVID-19, enrolled during active disease. The CDR3 runs from the conserved cysteine through the conserved F or W. The D gene is left open where the match is weak. Not every row has a clone size; where given, it reads once, few, many or a size class.

V gene: TRBV6-5
J gene: TRBJ2-5
clone size: .
D gene: .
CDR3 DNA: TGTGCCAGCAGTTTCGCCGGACAGACCCAAAGGGAGACCCAGTACTTC
CDR3 protein: CASSFAGQTQRETQYF

V gene: TRBV19
J gene: TRBJ1-1
clone size: few
D gene: TRBD1
CDR3 DNA: TGTGCCAGTACTAGACAGGGGGAATTCATGAACACTGAAGCTTTCTTT
CDR3 protein: CASTRQGEFMNTEAFF

V gene: TRBV3-1/TRBV3-2
J gene: TRBJ1-4
clone size: .
D gene: TRBD1
CDR3 DNA: TGTGCCAGCAGCCGGAGGACAGGGGATGAAAAACTGTTTTTT
CDR3 protein: CASSRRTGDEKLFF

V gene: TRBV2
J gene: TRBJ2-7
clone size: .
D gene: TRBD2
CDR3 DNA: TGTGCCAGCAGTCAACGGGGACTAGCGAGTATCTACGAGCAGTACTTC
CDR3 protein: CASSQRGLASIYEQYF

V gene: TRBV15
J gene: TRBJ2-7
clone size: .
D gene: .
CDR3 DNA: TGTGCCACCAGCAGGACAGTAGAAGGTGGCGAGCAGTACTTC
CDR3 protein: CATSRTVEGGEQYF

V gene: TRBV5-4
J gene: TRBJ2-5
clone size: .
D gene: .
CDR3 DNA: TGTGCCAGCAGCTTGGGACAGACCCAAGAGACCCAGTACTTC
CDR3 protein: CASSLGQTQETQYF

V gene: TRBV28
J gene: TRBJ1-3
clone size: .
D gene: .
CDR3 DNA: TGTGCCAGCAGCCGAACTAACAGAAACACCATATATTTT
CDR3 protein: CASSRTNRNTIYF

V gene: TRBV5-5
J gene: TRBJ1-5
clone size: .
D gene: .
CDR3 DNA: TGTGCCAGCAGCTTGGAGACTTTCACGTCCCAGCATTTT
CDR3 protein: CASSLETFTSQHF

V gene: TRBV6-1
J gene: TRBJ2-7
clone size: .
D gene: .
CDR3 DNA: TGTGCCAGCAGTGTCGGAATCCTAGCGCTCGGCTACGAGCAGTACTTC
CDR3 protein: CASSVGILALGYEQYF

V gene: TRBV5-1
J gene: TRBJ2-7
clone size: .
D gene: TRBD1
CDR3 DNA: TGCGCCAGCAGCTTCGACAGGGCGAAGGAGCAGTACTTC
CDR3 protein: CASSFDRAKEQYF

V gene: TRBV5-1
J gene: TRBJ2-7
clone size: .
D gene: TRBD1
CDR3 DNA: TGCGCCAGCAGCTTGTTCACGGGACAGAGAAGGCACGAGCAGTACTTC
CDR3 protein: CASSLFTGQRRHEQYF

V gene: TRBV5-5
J gene: TRBJ1-2
clone size: .
D gene: TRBD1
CDR3 DNA: TGTGCCAGCGGAACGATGAACAGGGGTAAAGGCTACACCTTC
CDR3 protein: CASGTMNRGKGYTF

V gene: TRBV5-5
J gene: TRBJ1-3
clone size: .
D gene: .
CDR3 DNA: TGTGCCAGCAGCAGGCAGCGCACGAACTCTGGAAACACCATATATTTT
CDR3 protein: CASSRQRTNSGNTIYF

V gene: TRBV2
J gene: TRBJ2-7
clone size: .
D gene: .
CDR3 DNA: TGTGCCAGTAACCAGGGGGGAAGCTCCTACGAGCAGTACTTC
CDR3 protein: CASNQGGSSYEQYF

V gene: TRBV6-6
J gene: TRBJ1-6
clone size: few
D gene: .
CDR3 DNA: TGTGCCAGCAGTTGGACAGCGGGAACGAATTCACCCCTCCACTTT
CDR3 protein: CASSWTAGTNSPLHF

V gene: TRBV30
J gene: TRBJ2-3
clone size: .
D gene: .
CDR3 DNA: TGTGCCTGGAGTCCAGCGGACCCTGGGGATACGCAGTATTTT
CDR3 protein: CAWSPADPGDTQYF

V gene: TRBV5-1
J gene: TRBJ2-1
clone size: .
D gene: TRBD2
CDR3 DNA: TGCGCCAGCAGCTTGGGACTAGCGGGATCCGCCTACAATGAGCAGTTCTTC
CDR3 protein: CASSLGLAGSAYNEQFF

V gene: TRBV7-9
J gene: TRBJ1-2
clone size: .
D gene: TRBD1
CDR3 DNA: TGTGCCAGCAGCTGGACAGGAGATTACTCGGGCTACACCTTC
CDR3 protein: CASSWTGDYSGYTF

V gene: TRBV2
J gene: TRBJ1-3
clone size: .
D gene: TRBD1
CDR3 DNA: TGTGCCAGTATCGCGGGACAGGGGGGAAACACCATATATTTT
CDR3 protein: CASIAGQGGNTIYF

V gene: TRBV9
J gene: TRBJ2-1
clone size: .
D gene: .
CDR3 DNA: TGTGCCAGCGTCGAGGGGGCTAGCGGGTACTACAATGAGCAGTTCTTC
CDR3 protein: CASVEGASGYYNEQFF

V gene: TRBV5-5
J gene: TRBJ1-5
clone size: .
D gene: .
CDR3 DNA: TGTGCCAGCAGCCCAGACGGGGAGGGAGCCCAGCATTTT
CDR3 protein: CASSPDGEGAQHF

V gene: TRBV18
J gene: TRBJ1-5
clone size: .
D gene: TRBD1
CDR3 DNA: TGTGCCAGCTCACCCACAGGGGTTAGCAATCAGCCCCAGCATTTT
CDR3 protein: CASSPTGVSNQPQHF